This entry features one TCR beta chain sequence. This record belongs to a study of monozygotic twins with inflammatory bowel disease. Every TCR library used approximately 3,700 ng of total RNA. From the 5' RACE reads, TCRdb lists one entry per CDR3 protein and no DNA. The sample has fewer than 550,000 distinct CDR3 sequences; the top ten hold around 2.4%. Germline CDR1 reads SNHLY; CDR2 reads FYNNEI. The CDR3 length is 15 residues. This receptor was obtained from a human donor with ulcerative colitis or Crohn's disease, or a healthy co-twin of an affected twin (not recorded which). The specimen was blood. The rearrangement links TRBV2 to TRBJ2-1; the TCRdb D gene call, TRBD2, has no DNA to confirm it. CDR3: CASNIAGGFPNEQFF.